This T cell receptor beta chain was recovered during a study of blood T cell repertoires in COVID-19. The overall study: Both acute and convalescent COVID-19 samples were obtained from the United States, Italy and Spain.

This clone was seen only once. In the authors' methods: Amplifying reference gene primers gave estimates of nucleated cell counts. Profiled with immunoSEQ multiplex PCR; TCRdb holds only in-frame clones, not every one. The DNA gave D and trimming, while V, J and clone size come from that table. The sample has approximately 110,000 clones, around 83% seen once; the top ten hold 2.5% to 3.5%. The V end was cut by 5 bases, the J end by 4 bases, with 14 bases between. From germline, CDR1 is SGHTA and CDR2 FQGNSA. The CDR3 spans 14 residues. The sample was peripheral blood. This chain uses TRBV7-2 with TRBJ1-1; D gene ambiguous. The clonotype was recovered from a woman older than 75 with COVID-19, enrolled during active disease. The CDR3 DNA is TGTGCCAGCAGCCCCGTCGGTGGAGGCACTGAAGCTTTCTTT. As protein: CASSPVGGGTEAFF.